These T cell receptor beta chains were read from a single sample in a study of OX40 agonist ivuxolimab in advanced cancers. Libraries were prepared by immunoSEQ multiplex PCR; TCRdb keeps only in-frame clonotypes and omits some of them. Among around 46,000 clones, about 89% were seen once, and the ten largest hold 12%. The starting material was CD4+ or CD8+ T cells sorted from blood, obtained in a trial of the OX40 agonist ivuxolimab. These receptors all come from an adult with an advanced solid tumor such as melanoma, head and neck, liver or kidney cancer. The CDR3 runs from the conserved cysteine through the conserved F or W. Fields, in order: D gene, J gene, V gene, clone size, CDR3 protein, CDR3 DNA. A D gene is named only where the DNA matches it firmly. Clone sizes are given selectively: once, few, many, or a class where the clone is expanded.

>.|TRBJ2-1|TRBV27|.
CASSLSTGNNEQFF
TGTGCCAGCAGTTTATCCACAGGGAACAATGAGCAGTTCTTC
>.|TRBJ1-2|TRBV6-5|.
CASSYSQGPVGYGYTF
TGTGCCAGCAGTTACTCCCAAGGCCCAGTAGGGTATGGCTACACCTTC
>.|TRBJ2-7|TRBV11-2|.
CASSRRDTPHEQYF
TGTGCCAGCAGCCGCCGGGACACCCCCCACGAGCAGTACTTC
>.|TRBJ2-5|TRBV28|.
CASSLWAGVGETQYF
TGTGCCAGCAGTTTATGGGCAGGGGTTGGAGAGACCCAGTACTTC
>.|TRBJ1-5|TRBV6-6|.
CASSSDSLFQPQHF
TGTGCCAGCAGTTCGGACAGCTTATTTCAGCCCCAGCATTTT
>.|TRBJ1-1|TRBV10-3|.
CAIRGAGALSEAFF
TGTGCCATCAGGGGGGCGGGGGCTCTCTCTGAAGCTTTCTTT
>.|TRBJ1-1|TRBV4-1|.
CASSQVGGYTEAFF
TGCGCCAGCAGCCAAGTGGGGGGGTACACTGAAGCTTTCTTT
>TRBD2|TRBJ2-7|TRBV7-8|.
CASTPRSLAGLWYF
TGTGCCAGCACCCCCCGTAGTCTAGCGGGATTATGGTACTTC
>TRBD1|TRBJ2-2|TRBV2|.
CASSSTTGVNTGELFF
TGTGCCAGCAGCTCGACGACAGGGGTTAACACCGGGGAGCTGTTTTTT
>TRBD2|TRBJ2-5|TRBV10-3|.
CAISRVLTSGQETQYF
TGTGCCATCAGCCGAGTCTTAACTAGCGGCCAAGAGACCCAGTACTTC
>TRBD2|TRBJ2-5|TRBV15|.
CATSRDRLAGGRETQYF
TGTGCCACCAGCAGAGATCGGCTAGCGGGGGGGAGGGAGACCCAGTACTTC
>.|TRBJ2-3|TRBV15|.
CATSRDGGATDTQYF
TGTGCCACCAGCAGAGATGGGGGGGCCACAGATACGCAGTATTTT
>.|TRBJ2-3|TRBV11-2|once
CASGFKEESQNTQYF
TGTGCCAGCGGGTTCAAGGAGGAATCACAGAATACGCAGTATTTT
>TRBD1|TRBJ1-2|TRBV9|.
CASSEGQLGRPLYGYTF
TGTGCCAGCAGCGAGGGACAGTTGGGGCGCCCGCTCTATGGCTACACCTTC
>.|TRBJ2-5|TRBV6-6|.
CASNSDSPQETQYF
TGTGCCAGCAATTCGGACAGCCCTCAAGAGACCCAGTACTTC
>.|TRBJ2-7|TRBV6-5|.
CASSYFREIDEQYF
TGTGCCAGCAGTTATTTCAGGGAGATAGACGAGCAGTACTTC
>TRBD1|TRBJ1-5|TRBV7-2|.
CASKEGGGGSDQPQHF
TGTGCCAGCAAAGAGGGGGGAGGGGGCTCGGATCAGCCCCAGCATTTT
>TRBD1|TRBJ1-1|TRBV10-3|.
CAISGATGGPTEAFF
TGTGCCATCAGTGGGGCGACAGGGGGCCCCACTGAAGCTTTCTTT
>TRBD1|TRBJ2-3|TRBV7-9|.
CASSLGLGDRVFTDTQYF
TGTGCCAGCAGCTTAGGCCTCGGGGACAGGGTATTCACAGATACGCAGTATTTT
>TRBD2|TRBJ2-7|TRBV6-4|.
CASSDFGTSGGVEQYF
TGTGCCAGCAGTGACTTCGGGACTAGCGGGGGGGTCGAGCAGTACTTC
>.|TRBJ1-1|TRBV7-3|.
CASSPGGQVKPFF
TGTGCCAGCAGCCCCGGGGGGCAAGTGAAGCCTTTCTTT
>.|TRBJ2-1|TRBV13|.
CASSIAPNEQFF
TGTGCCAGCAGCATAGCCCCCAATGAGCAGTTCTTC
>TRBD1|TRBJ2-5|TRBV9|.
CASSVESDREETQYF
TGTGCCAGCAGCGTAGAATCGGACAGGGAAGAGACCCAGTACTTC